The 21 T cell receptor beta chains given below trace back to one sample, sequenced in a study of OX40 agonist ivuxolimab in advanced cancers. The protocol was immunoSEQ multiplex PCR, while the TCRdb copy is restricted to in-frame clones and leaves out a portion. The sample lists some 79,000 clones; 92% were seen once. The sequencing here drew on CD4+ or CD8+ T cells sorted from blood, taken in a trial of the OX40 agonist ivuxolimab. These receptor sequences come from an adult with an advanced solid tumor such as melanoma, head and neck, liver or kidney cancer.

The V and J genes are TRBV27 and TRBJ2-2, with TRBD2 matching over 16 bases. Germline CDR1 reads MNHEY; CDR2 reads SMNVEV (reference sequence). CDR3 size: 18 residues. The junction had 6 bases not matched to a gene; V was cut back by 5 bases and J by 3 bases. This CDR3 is CASSHPGLAGGYTGELFF. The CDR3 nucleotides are TGTGCCAGCAGTCACCCGGGACTAGCGGGAGGGTACACCGGGGAGCTGTTTTTT.

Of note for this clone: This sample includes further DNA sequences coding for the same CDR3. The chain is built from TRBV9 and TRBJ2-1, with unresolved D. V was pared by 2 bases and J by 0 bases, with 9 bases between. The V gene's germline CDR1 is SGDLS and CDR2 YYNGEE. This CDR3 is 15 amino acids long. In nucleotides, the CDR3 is TGTGCCAGCAGCGTTCGGACGGGCTCCTACAATGAGCAGTTCTTC. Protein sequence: CASSVRTGSYNEQFF.

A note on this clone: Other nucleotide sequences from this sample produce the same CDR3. DNA for the CDR3: TGTGCCAGCAGCCTTCTTGGGGACACTGAAGCTTTCTTT. Translating it yields CASSLLGDTEAFF. This chain uses TRBV7-2 with TRBJ1-1; no clear D. Germline V gene lookup returns CDR1 SGHTA and CDR2 FQGNSA. CDR3 length: 13 residues. The V and J ends lost 5 bases and 3 bases respectively, with 10 bases between them.

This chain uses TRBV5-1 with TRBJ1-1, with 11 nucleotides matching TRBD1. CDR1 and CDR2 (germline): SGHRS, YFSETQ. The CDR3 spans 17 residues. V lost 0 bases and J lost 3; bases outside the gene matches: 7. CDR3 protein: CASSLGWGTGGHTEAFF. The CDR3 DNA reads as TGCGCCAGCAGCTTGGGTTGGGGGACAGGGGGTCACACTGAAGCTTTCTTT.

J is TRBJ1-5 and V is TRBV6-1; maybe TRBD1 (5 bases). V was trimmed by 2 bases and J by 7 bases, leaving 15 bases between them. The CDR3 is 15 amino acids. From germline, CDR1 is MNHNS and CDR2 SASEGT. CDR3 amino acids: CASSELSREGQPQHF. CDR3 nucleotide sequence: TGTGCCAGCAGTGAACTCAGCAGGGAAGGACAGCCCCAGCATTTT.

In DNA form, the CDR3 reads TGCGCCAGCAGCGGAAGACTAGCGGGAGGGGCCTACAATGAGCAGTTCTTC. This encodes CASSGRLAGGAYNEQFF. V is TRBV5-1 and J is TRBJ2-1, with 14 bases lining up with TRBD2. This CDR3 contains 17 residues. Trimming removed 4 bases from V and 2 bases from J; junction bases left unmatched: 5. CDR1 and CDR2 from the germline V gene are SGHRS and YFSETQ.

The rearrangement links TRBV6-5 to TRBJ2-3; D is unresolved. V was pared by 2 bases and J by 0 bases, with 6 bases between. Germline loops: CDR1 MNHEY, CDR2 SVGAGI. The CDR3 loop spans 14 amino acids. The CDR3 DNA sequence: TGTGCCAGCAGTTACGGGCATAGCACAGATACGCAGTATTTT. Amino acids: CASSYGHSTDTQYF.

The CDR3 bases are TGTGCCAGTAGTATATTTGGACAGACCCCGAACACTGAAGCTTTCTTT. It encodes CASSIFGQTPNTEAFF. J is TRBJ1-1 and V is TRBV19; weak D call: TRBD1 (6 bases). The V gene lost 2 bases and the J gene lost 1 base, with 14 bases spanning the gap. This CDR3 is built from 16 residues. Germline lookup yields CDR1 LNHDA and CDR2 SQIVND (reference sequence).

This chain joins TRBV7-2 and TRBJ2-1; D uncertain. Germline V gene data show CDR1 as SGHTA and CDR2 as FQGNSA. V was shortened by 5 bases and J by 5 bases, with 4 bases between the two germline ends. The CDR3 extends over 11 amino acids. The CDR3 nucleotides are TGTGCCAGCAGCGGCAACAATGAGCAGTTCTTC. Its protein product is CASSGNNEQFF.

This CDR3 reads CASSQGQGTEAFF. Written as DNA, the CDR3 is TGCGCCAGCAGCCAAGGACAGGGGACTGAAGCTTTCTTT. V gene TRBV4-1 combines with J gene TRBJ1-1, with 8 nucleotides matching TRBD1. The CDR3 length is 13 residues. Looked up from germline, CDR1 is MGHRA and CDR2 is YSYEKL. V shed 1 base and J 5 bases; nucleotides not matched to a gene: 0.

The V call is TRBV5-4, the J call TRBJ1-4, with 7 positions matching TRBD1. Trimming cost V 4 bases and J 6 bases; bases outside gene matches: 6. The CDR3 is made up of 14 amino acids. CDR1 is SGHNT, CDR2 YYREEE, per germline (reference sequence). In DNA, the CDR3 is TGTGCCAGCAGCCCGGGACAGTCTGATGAAAAACTGTTTTTT. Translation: CASSPGQSDEKLFF.

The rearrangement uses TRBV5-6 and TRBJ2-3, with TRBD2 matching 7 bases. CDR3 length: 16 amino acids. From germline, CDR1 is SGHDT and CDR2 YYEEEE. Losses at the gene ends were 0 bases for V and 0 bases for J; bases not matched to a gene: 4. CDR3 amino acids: CASSLAGGLSTDTQYF. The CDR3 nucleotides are TGTGCCAGCAGCTTGGCCGGGGGACTAAGCACAGATACGCAGTATTTT.

CDR3 amino acids: CASSLEVLRGGEQYF. CDR3 coding DNA: TGTGCCAGCAGCTTAGAGGTGCTTCGGGGGGGCGAGCAGTACTTC. The chain joins TRBV11-2 to TRBJ2-7; 8 positions match TRBD2. V shed 0 bases, J shed 6 bases, and the junction held 7 bases outside the gene matches. The CDR3 contains 15 residues. Germline CDR1 SGHAT, CDR2 FQNNGV.

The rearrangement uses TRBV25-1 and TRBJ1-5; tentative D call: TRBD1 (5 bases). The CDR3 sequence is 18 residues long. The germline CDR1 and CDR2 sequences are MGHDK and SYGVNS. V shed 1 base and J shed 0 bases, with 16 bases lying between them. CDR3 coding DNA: TGTGCCAGCAGTGAATTTGGCAGGGACCTCTATAGCAATCAGCCCCAGCATTTT. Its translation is CASSEFGRDLYSNQPQHF.

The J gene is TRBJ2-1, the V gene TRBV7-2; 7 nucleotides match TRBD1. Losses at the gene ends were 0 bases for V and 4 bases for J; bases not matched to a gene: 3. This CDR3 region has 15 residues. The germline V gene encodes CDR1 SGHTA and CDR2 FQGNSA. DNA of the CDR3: TGTGCCAGCAGCTTAGCGGGACAGAGATACAATGAGCAGTTCTTC. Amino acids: CASSLAGQRYNEQFF.

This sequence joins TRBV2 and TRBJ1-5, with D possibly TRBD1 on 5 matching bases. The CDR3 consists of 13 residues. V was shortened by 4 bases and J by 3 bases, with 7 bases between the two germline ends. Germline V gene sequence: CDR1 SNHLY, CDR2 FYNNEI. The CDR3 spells CASSAGVNQPQHF. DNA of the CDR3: TGTGCCAGCAGTGCGGGGGTCAATCAGCCCCAGCATTTT.

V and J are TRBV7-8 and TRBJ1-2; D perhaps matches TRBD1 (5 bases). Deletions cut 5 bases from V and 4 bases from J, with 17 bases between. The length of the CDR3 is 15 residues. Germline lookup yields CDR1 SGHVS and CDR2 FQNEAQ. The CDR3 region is CASSAGHLQPYGYTF. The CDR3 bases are TGTGCCAGCAGCGCCGGACATCTTCAACCCTATGGCTACACCTTC.

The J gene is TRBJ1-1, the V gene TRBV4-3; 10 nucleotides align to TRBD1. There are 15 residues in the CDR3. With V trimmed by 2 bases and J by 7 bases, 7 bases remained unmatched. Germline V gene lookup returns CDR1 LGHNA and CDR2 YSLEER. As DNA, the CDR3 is TGCGCCAGCAGCCAAAGGACAGGGGGGGAATTTGAAGCTTTCTTT. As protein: CASSQRTGGEFEAFF.

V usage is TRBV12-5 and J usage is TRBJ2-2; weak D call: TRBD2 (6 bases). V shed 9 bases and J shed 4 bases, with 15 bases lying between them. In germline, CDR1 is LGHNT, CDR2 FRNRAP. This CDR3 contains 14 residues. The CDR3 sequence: CASGVRESTGELFF. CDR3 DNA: TGTGCTAGCGGGGTTCGGGAGAGCACCGGGGAGCTGTTTTTT.

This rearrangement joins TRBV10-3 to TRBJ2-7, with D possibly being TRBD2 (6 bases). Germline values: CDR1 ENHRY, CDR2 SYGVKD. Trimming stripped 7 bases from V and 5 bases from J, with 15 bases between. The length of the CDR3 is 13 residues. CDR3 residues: CAIMASAWDEQYF. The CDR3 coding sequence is TGTGCCATCATGGCTAGCGCATGGGACGAGCAGTACTTC.

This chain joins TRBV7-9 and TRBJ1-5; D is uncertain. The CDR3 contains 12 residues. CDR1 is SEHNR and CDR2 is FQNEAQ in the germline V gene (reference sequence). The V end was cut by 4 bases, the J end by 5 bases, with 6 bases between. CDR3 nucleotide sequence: TGTGCCAGCAGCTGGGCGGATCAGCCCCAGCATTTT. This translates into CASSWADQPQHF.